The present T cell receptor beta chain was sequenced within a study of blood T cell repertoires in COVID-19. Study as a whole: Collection of acute and convalescent COVID-19 samples took place in the United States, Italy and Spain. Nucleic acid was either cDNA or gDNA, and it came from T cells, B-cell-depleted T cells, or PBMCs.

Methods used by the authors: Reference gene primers were amplified, and this amplification served to estimate nucleated cell counts. Sequencing was performed with immunoSEQ multiplex PCR; in TCRdb, only in-frame clones are kept and a portion is missing. That table furnishes V, J and clone size, whereas the DNA furnished D and trimming. The data show around 250,000 clones, around four fifths seen once. Germline CDR1 MNHEY, CDR2 SVGAGI. The CDR3 spans 14 residues. The ends lost 10 bases at V and 6 bases at J; junction bases unmatched: 11. Source material: peripheral blood. This receptor was identified in a man aged 60-69 years who had recovered from COVID-19. The gene calls are TRBV6-5 and TRBJ2-7, with TRBD1 matching 11 bases. The CDR3 coding sequence is TGTGCCACCCTCCGGGACAGGGGGTACGGCGAGCAGTACTTC. Protein product: CATLRDRGYGEQYF.